This T cell receptor (beta chain) was recovered during a study of identical twins. The study, taken as a whole, reports: Its conclusions, products of cross-sectional statistical analysis, did not come from following the same donors. Twin pairs had excess sharing that was weaker in beta out-of-frame sequences.

Template switching (which added a universal primer site) was used, and cDNA carried unique molecular identifiers. Via MiXCR, TCRdb re-called the 5' RACE reads, giving one row per CDR3 protein. Of about 660,000 distinct CDR3 sequences detected, 8.6% appear once; the ten largest clones hold 0.75% to 1%. Between the trimmed V and J ends, which lost 0 bases and 4 bases, there was a span of 11 bases. Germline V gene data show CDR1 as SGHNT and CDR2 as YENEEA. The CDR3 totals 15 residues. This clonotype was seen a handful of times. The antigen is undetermined. Separately, the same data were catalogued under a study of yellow fever vaccine responses in identical twins.

V is TRBV11-3 and J is TRBJ2-3, with D possibly called TRBD1 or TRBD2 (5 bases each). This TCR came from a woman aged 18 to 35 in good health. The sequenced material came from PBMCs. CDR3: CASSLDGKQADTQYF. The CDR3 region has the DNA TGTGCCAGCAGCTTAGACGGGAAACAGGCAGATACGCAGTATTTT.